One T cell receptor beta chain is described in this entry. These data come from a study of blood T cell repertoires in COVID-19. The assay was immunoSEQ multiplex PCR, and TCRdb's table has in-frame clones only and misses some. The table shows over 150,000 clones, with under 90% occurring only once. CDR3 length equals 17 residues. The germline V gene encodes CDR1 SGHRS and CDR2 YFSETQ. The V segment lost 0 bases and the J segment 4 bases; nucleotides outside the gene matches: 9. The receptor comes from a man aged 50 or older who had recovered from COVID-19. This rearrangement joins TRBV5-1 to TRBJ1-3, with TRBD1 matching over 8 bases. Specimen: PBMCs or T cells enriched from blood (not recorded which). The CDR3 DNA reads as TGCGCCAGCAGCTTGGTCGGACAGGGAAGGGCCGGAAACACCATATATTTT. This gives the protein CASSLVGQGRAGNTIYF.